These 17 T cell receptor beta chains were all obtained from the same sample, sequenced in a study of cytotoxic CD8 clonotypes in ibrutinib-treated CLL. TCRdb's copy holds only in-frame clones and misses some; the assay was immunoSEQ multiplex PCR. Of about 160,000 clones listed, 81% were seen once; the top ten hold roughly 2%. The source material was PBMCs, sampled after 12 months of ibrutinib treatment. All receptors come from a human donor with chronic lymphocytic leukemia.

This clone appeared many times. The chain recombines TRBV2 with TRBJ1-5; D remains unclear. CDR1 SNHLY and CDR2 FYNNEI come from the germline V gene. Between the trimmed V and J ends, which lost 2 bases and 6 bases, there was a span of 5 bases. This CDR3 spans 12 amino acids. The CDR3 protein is CASSETVQPQHF. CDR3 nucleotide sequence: TGTGCCAGCAGTGAAACGGTTCAGCCCCAGCATTTT.

The CDR3 DNA is TGCGCCAGCAGCCAAGTATCGACAAGACGCTACACCTTC. Translated: CASSQVSTRRYTF. The genes are TRBV4-1 and TRBJ1-2; D not certain. CDR1 is MGHRA, CDR2 YSYEKL, per germline. Trimming stripped 1 base from V and 9 bases from J, with 12 bases between. This CDR3 has 13 amino acids.

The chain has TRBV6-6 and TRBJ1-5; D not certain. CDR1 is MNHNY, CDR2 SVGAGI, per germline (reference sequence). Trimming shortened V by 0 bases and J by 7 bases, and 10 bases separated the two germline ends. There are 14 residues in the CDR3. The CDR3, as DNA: TGTGCCAGCAGTTACTCATCTACGGCCCAGCCCCAGCATTTT. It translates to CASSYSSTAQPQHF.

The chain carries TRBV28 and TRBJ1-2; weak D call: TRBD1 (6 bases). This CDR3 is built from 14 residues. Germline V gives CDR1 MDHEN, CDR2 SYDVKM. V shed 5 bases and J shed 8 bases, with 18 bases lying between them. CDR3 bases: TGTGCCAGCAGTCAAGGGGGGGCGCAGGACGGCTACACCTTC. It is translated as CASSQGGAQDGYTF.

The CDR3 DNA reads TGCAGCGTTGAAGGGCCGAACAAACAAGGCTACACCTTC. Its protein product is CSVEGPNKQGYTF. The chain uses TRBV29-1 and TRBJ1-2; D is undetermined. CDR3 length equals 13 residues. V was shortened by 1 base and J by 8 bases, with 14 bases between the two germline ends. Germline values: CDR1 SQVTM, CDR2 ANQGSEA.

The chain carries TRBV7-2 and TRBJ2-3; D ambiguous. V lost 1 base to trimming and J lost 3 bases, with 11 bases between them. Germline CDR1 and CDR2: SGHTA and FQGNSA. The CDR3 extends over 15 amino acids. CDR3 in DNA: TGTGCCAGCAGCTTAGAATTTCTCAGGACAGATACGCAGTATTTT. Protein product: CASSLEFLRTDTQYF. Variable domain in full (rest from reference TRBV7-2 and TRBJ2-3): GAGVSQSPSNKVTEKGKDVELRCDPISGHTALYWYRQSLGQGLEFLIYFQGNSAPDKSGLPSDRFSAERTGGSVSTLTIQRTQQEDSAVYLCASSLEFLRTDTQYFGPGTRLTVL.

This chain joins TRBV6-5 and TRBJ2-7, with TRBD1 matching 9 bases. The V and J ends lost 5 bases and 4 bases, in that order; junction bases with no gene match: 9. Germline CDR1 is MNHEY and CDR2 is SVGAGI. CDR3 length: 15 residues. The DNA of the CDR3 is TGTGCCAGCAGTCAGGGCGGGACAGGGATGTACGAGCAGTACTTC. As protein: CASSQGGTGMYEQYF.

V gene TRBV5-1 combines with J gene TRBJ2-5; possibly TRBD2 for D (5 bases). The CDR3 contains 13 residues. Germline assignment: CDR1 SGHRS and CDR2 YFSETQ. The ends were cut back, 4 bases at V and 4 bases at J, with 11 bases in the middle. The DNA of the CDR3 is TGCGCCAGCAGCCCAGGAGGTAGAGAGACCCAGTACTTC. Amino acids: CASSPGGRETQYF.

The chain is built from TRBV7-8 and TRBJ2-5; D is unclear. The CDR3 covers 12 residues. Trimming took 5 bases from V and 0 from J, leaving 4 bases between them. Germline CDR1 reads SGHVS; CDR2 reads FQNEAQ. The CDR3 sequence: CASSPHQETQYF. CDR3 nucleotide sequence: TGTGCCAGCAGCCCCCACCAAGAGACCCAGTACTTC. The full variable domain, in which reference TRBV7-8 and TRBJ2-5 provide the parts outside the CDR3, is GAGVSQSPRYKVAKRGQDVALRCDPISGHVSLFWYQQALGQGPEFLTYFQNEAQLDKSGLPSDRFFAERPEGSVSTLKIQRTQQEDSAVYLCASSPHQETQYFGPGTRLLVL.

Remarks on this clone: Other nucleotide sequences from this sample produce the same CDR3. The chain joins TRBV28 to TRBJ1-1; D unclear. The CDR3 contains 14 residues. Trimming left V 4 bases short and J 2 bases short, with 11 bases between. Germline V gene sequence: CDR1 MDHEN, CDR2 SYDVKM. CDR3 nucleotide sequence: TGTGCCAGCAGTTCACCGGACCGCAACACTGAAGCTTTCTTT. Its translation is CASSSPDRNTEAFF.

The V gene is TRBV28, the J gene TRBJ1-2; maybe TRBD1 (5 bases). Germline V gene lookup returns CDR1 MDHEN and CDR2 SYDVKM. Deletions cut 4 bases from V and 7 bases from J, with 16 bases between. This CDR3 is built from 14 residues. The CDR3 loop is CASSSRDPIRGYTF. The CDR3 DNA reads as TGTGCCAGCAGTTCCAGGGACCCTATTCGTGGCTACACCTTC.

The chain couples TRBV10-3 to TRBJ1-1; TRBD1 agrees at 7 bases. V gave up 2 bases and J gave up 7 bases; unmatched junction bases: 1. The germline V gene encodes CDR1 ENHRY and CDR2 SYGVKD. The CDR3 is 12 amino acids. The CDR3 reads CAISETGVEAFF. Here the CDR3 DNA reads TGTGCCATCAGTGAGACAGGGGTTGAAGCTTTCTTT.

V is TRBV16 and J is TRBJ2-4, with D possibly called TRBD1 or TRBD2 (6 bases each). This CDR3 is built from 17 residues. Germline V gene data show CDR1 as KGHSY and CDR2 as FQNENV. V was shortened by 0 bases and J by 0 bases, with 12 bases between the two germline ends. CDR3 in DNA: TGTGCCAGCAGCCAATCGTGGGGGGCAACAGCCAAAAACATTCAGTACTTC. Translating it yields CASSQSWGATAKNIQYF.

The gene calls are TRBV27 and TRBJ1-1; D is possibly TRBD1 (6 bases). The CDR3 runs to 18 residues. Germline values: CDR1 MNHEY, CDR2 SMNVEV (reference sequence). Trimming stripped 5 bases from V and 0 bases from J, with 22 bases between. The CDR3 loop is CASSPSPTGSVLNTEAFF. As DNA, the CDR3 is TGTGCCAGCAGTCCTTCCCCGACAGGATCAGTTCTGAACACTGAAGCTTTCTTT.

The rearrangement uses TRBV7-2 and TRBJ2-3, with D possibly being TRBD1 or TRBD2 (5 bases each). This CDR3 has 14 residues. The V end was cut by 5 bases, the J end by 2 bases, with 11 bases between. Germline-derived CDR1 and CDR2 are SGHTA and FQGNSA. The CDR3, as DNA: TGTGCCAGCAGCCTGGGACCTCTCACAGATACGCAGTATTTT. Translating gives CASSLGPLTDTQYF.

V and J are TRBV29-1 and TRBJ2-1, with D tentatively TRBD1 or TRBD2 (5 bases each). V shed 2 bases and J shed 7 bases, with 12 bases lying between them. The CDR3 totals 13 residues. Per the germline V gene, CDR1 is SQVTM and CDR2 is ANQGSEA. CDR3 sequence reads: CSVEFDRGNEQFF. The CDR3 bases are TGCAGCGTTGAATTTGACAGAGGGAATGAGCAGTTCTTC.

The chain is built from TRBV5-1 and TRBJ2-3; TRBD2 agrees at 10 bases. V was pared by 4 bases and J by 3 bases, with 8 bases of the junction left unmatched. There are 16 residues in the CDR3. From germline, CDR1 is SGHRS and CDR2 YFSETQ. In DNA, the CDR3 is TGCGCCAGCAGCGTCCAAGCGGGAGGGTGGACAGATACGCAGTATTTT. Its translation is CASSVQAGGWTDTQYF.